This passage covers 27 T cell receptor beta chains from one sample sequenced in a study of cytomegalovirus exposure and HLA in healthy donors. Primers included in the PCR were 60 Vbeta and 13 Jbeta primers. Libraries were prepared by immunoSEQ multiplex PCR; TCRdb keeps only in-frame clonotypes and omits some of them. The sample has 200,000 to 250,000 clones; the top ten hold 0.9% to 1.4%. The sample comprised PBMCs. These TCRs come from a girl aged 2-10 years in good health and CMV-seropositive.

Concerning this clone: Other DNA sequences of this sample code for an identical CDR3. The V and J genes are TRBV27 and TRBJ2-7; perhaps TRBD2 as D (6 bases). V was shortened by 6 bases and J by 6 bases, with 9 bases between the two germline ends. Germline V lookup: CDR1 MNHEY, CDR2 SMNVEV (reference sequence). The CDR3 covers 11 residues. This CDR3 reads CASRLGGEQYF. DNA for the CDR3: TGTGCCAGCAGATTGGGAGGCGAGCAGTACTTC.

This chain joins TRBV4-2 and TRBJ2-7; D might be TRBD2 (6 bases). CDR3 length: 16 residues. In germline, CDR1 is LGHNA, CDR2 YNFKEQ. V dropped 0 bases and J dropped 7 bases, with 19 bases sitting between them. The CDR3 here is CASSQDPGSVLFEQYF. The CDR3 bases are TGTGCCAGCAGCCAAGATCCCGGGAGTGTCCTCTTTGAGCAGTACTTC.

The chain employs TRBV5-5 and TRBJ1-4; maybe TRBD1 (5 bases). Trimming cost V 3 bases and J 12 bases, with 18 bases left between them. Germline CDR1 reads SGHKS; CDR2 reads YYEKEE (reference sequence). This CDR3 spans 14 amino acids. The CDR3 sequence is CASSYWGGTVELFF. The CDR3 DNA sequence: TGTGCCAGCAGCTATTGGGGGGGGACGGTAGAACTGTTTTTT.

The CDR3: CASSYSSGSSTGELFF. CDR3 coding DNA: TGTGCCAGCAGTTACTCATCGGGGTCCAGTACCGGGGAGCTGTTTTTT. The chain uses TRBV6-5 and TRBJ2-2, with D maybe TRBD2 (5 bases). This CDR3 is built from 16 residues. V shed 0 bases and J shed 5 bases, with 13 bases lying between them. In germline, CDR1 is MNHEY, CDR2 SVGAGI.

V gene TRBV27 combines with J gene TRBJ1-5; D is undetermined. Germline V lookup: CDR1 MNHEY, CDR2 SMNVEV (reference sequence). This CDR3 has 14 amino acids. Trimming stripped 5 bases from V and 2 bases from J, with 10 bases between. CDR3 nucleotide sequence: TGTGCCAGCAGTAGCGGGGAAGGCAATCAGCCCCAGCATTTT. Translated, it gives CASSSGEGNQPQHF.

The V gene is TRBV5-4, the J gene TRBJ2-5, with D tentatively TRBD1 (5 bases). The J call may not be correct, given that the DNA end is closer to TRBJ2-7. The CDR3 is 18 amino acids. Looked up from germline, CDR1 is SGHNT and CDR2 is YYREEE (reference sequence). The DNA for the CDR3 is TGTGCCAGCAGCTTGTCGGCAGGGCGGAAATTGGGCTCCTACGAGCAGTACTTC. It specifies CASSLSAGRKLGSYEQYF.

The chain recombines TRBV7-9 with TRBJ1-2; D is possibly TRBD1 (5 bases). The CDR3 is 15 amino acids. Germline V gene sequence: CDR1 SEHNR, CDR2 FQNEAQ (reference sequence). V gave up 0 bases and J gave up 5 bases, with 13 bases separating them. Here the CDR3 reads CASSLATGLKYGYTF. In nucleotides, the CDR3 is TGTGCCAGCAGCTTAGCGACGGGACTGAAGTATGGCTACACCTTC.

Note on this clone: One junction end disagrees with the germline gene, perhaps due to a read error. The gene calls are TRBV7-9 and TRBJ1-2; no firm D call. The length of the CDR3 is 11 residues. The germline V gene has CDR1 SEHNR and CDR2 FQNEAQ (reference sequence). CDR3: CASSPNSGADF. In DNA form, the CDR3 reads TGTGCCAGCAGCCCAAACTCCGGTGCGGACTTC.

V usage is TRBV19 and J usage is TRBJ1-5, with a tentative D call TRBD1 (6 bases). Germline V gene lookup returns CDR1 LNHDA and CDR2 SQIVND (reference sequence). Trimming took off 5 bases at V and 1 base at J, with 12 bases between the two ends. There are 15 residues in the CDR3. CDR3 DNA sequence: TGTGCCAGTAGTTTGTTCGACAGGAGCAATCAGCCCCAGCATTTT. Protein product: CASSLFDRSNQPQHF.

V is TRBV6-5 and J is TRBJ2-7; the match to TRBD1 covers 9 bases. The CDR3 length is 13 residues. V gave up 8 bases and J gave up 3 bases; unmatched junction bases: 5. Germline CDR1 and CDR2: MNHEY and SVGAGI. The CDR3 protein is CASPRDRDYEQYF. In nucleotides, the CDR3 is TGTGCCAGCCCACGGGACAGGGACTACGAGCAGTACTTC.

J is TRBJ2-5 and V is TRBV11-2, with a weak D call TRBD1 (5 bases). Germline CDR1 and CDR2: SGHAT and FQNNGV. V lost 3 bases, J lost 4 bases, and 6 bases lay in between. The CDR3 length is 12 residues. The CDR3 sequence: CASSFQGETQYF. CDR3 nucleotides: TGTGCCAGCAGCTTTCAGGGAGAGACCCAGTACTTC.

The V call is TRBV6-5, the J call TRBJ2-5; possibly TRBD1 for D (5 bases). The DNA end favors TRBJ2-7, so the J call may be wrong. The CDR3 length is 14 residues. Germline-derived CDR1 and CDR2 are MNHEY and SVGAGI. The CDR3 DNA reads as TGTGCCAGCAGTTACTCCACAGGTAACTACGAGCAGTACTTC. Encoded protein: CASSYSTGNYEQYF.

The rearrangement links TRBV15 to TRBJ2-5; D is perhaps TRBD1 (5 bases). CDR1 and CDR2 (germline): LNHNV, YYDKDF (reference sequence). V was trimmed by 4 bases and J by 4 bases, leaving 10 bases between them. The CDR3 spans 13 residues. The CDR3 DNA sequence: TGTGCCACCAGCATGGTAACAGGAGAGACCCAGTACTTC. Protein sequence: CATSMVTGETQYF.

This rearrangement joins TRBV6-5 to TRBJ2-3; tentatively, D is TRBD1 (6 bases). The CDR3 is 15 amino acids. V was trimmed by 2 bases and J by 0 bases, leaving 9 bases between them. The V gene's germline CDR1 is MNHEY and CDR2 SVGAGI. CDR3 amino acids: CASSYGGVSTDTQYF. The CDR3, as DNA: TGTGCCAGCAGTTACGGGGGCGTAAGCACAGATACGCAGTATTTT.

The chain uses TRBV27 and TRBJ2-7, with 8 nucleotides matching TRBD1. The ends lost 2 bases at V and 5 bases at J; junction bases unmatched: 5. The CDR3 covers 14 residues. The germline gives CDR1 MNHEY, CDR2 SMNVEV (reference sequence). CDR3 amino acids: CASSLGQGADEQYF. The CDR3, as DNA: TGTGCCAGCAGTTTAGGGCAGGGGGCAGACGAGCAGTACTTC.

The CDR3 loop reads CASSQMLTSGSTDTQYF. CDR3 in DNA: TGTGCCAGCAGCCAAATGCTGACTAGCGGGAGCACAGATACGCAGTATTTT. This chain uses TRBV7-8 with TRBJ2-3; TRBD2 matches at 10 bases. Looked up from germline, CDR1 is SGHVS and CDR2 is FQNEAQ. The CDR3 runs to 17 residues. J was trimmed by 0 bases and V by 5 bases; bases with no gene match: 8. The whole variable domain, filled in from reference TRBV7-8 and TRBJ2-3, reads GAGVSQSPRYKVAKRGQDVALRCDPISGHVSLFWYQQALGQGPEFLTYFQNEAQLDKSGLPSDRFFAERPEGSVSTLKIQRTQQEDSAVYLCASSQMLTSGSTDTQYFGPGTRLTVL.

This sequence joins TRBV27 and TRBJ2-7; 10 positions agree with TRBD2. Trimming took 2 bases from V and 7 from J; bases not matched to a gene: 5. The CDR3 loop spans 14 amino acids. Per the germline V gene, CDR1 is MNHEY and CDR2 is SMNVEV (reference sequence). CDR3 sequence reads: CASSLGTSGIEQYF. CDR3 coding DNA: TGTGCCAGCAGTTTAGGCACTAGCGGGATAGAGCAGTACTTC.

The rearrangement uses TRBV7-3 and TRBJ2-1; D perhaps matches TRBD2 (6 bases). Trimming stripped 5 bases from V and 6 bases from J, with 17 bases between. In germline, CDR1 is SGHTA, CDR2 FQGTGA. The CDR3 consists of 15 residues. CDR3 loop: CASSIGTSRFNEQFF. In DNA form, the CDR3 reads TGTGCCAGCAGCATTGGGACTTCCCGTTTCAATGAGCAGTTCTTC. Supplemented by reference TRBV7-3 and TRBJ2-1, the full variable domain reads GAGVSQTPSNKVTEKGKYVELRCDPISGHTALYWYRQSLGQGPEFLIYFQGTGAADDSGLPNDRFFAVRPEGSVSTLKIQRTERGDSAVYLCASSIGTSRFNEQFFGPGTRLTVL.

The chain employs TRBV5-1 and TRBJ1-4; TRBD1 is a possible D gene (5 bases). This CDR3 has 15 amino acids. In germline, CDR1 is SGHRS, CDR2 YFSETQ. Trimming cost V 1 base and J 7 bases, with 14 bases left between them. In DNA, the CDR3 is TGCGCCAGCAGCTTGATGGGGGGGGTCGGTGAAAAACTGTTTTTT. Translating it yields CASSLMGGVGEKLFF. Based on the CDR3 plus reference TRBV5-1 and TRBJ1-4, the full variable domain is KAGVTQTPRYLIKTRGQQVTLSCSPISGHRSVSWYQQTPGQGLQFLFEYFSETQRNKGNFPGRFSGRQFSNSRSEMNVSTLELGDSALYLCASSLMGGVGEKLFFGSGTQLSVL.

The chain has TRBV4-2 and TRBJ1-2, with 10 bases lining up with TRBD1. V was clipped by 1 base and J by 4 bases; unmatched bases: 3. The CDR3 contains 15 residues. CDR1 is LGHNA and CDR2 is YNFKEQ in the germline V gene. The CDR3 spells CASSQGTGGLYGYTF. The CDR3 DNA is TGTGCCAGCAGCCAAGGGACAGGGGGTCTCTATGGCTACACCTTC.

The genes are TRBV10-1 and TRBJ2-4; perhaps TRBD2 as D (5 bases). Looked up from germline, CDR1 is WNHNN and CDR2 is SYGVQD (reference sequence). The CDR3 consists of 15 residues. V dropped 2 bases and J dropped 2 bases, with 10 bases sitting between them. The CDR3 DNA follows: TGCGCCAGCAGTGAGGTCGAGCGGCCCAAAAACATTCAGTACTTC. Its protein product is CASSEVERPKNIQYF.

V gene TRBV10-1 combines with J gene TRBJ2-1; the match to TRBD2 covers 8 bases. The CDR3 has 18 amino acids. V lost 2 bases, J lost 0 bases, and 9 bases stayed unmatched. Germline CDR1 and CDR2: WNHNN and SYGVQD (reference sequence). The CDR3: CASSETSGPTTSYNEQFF. As DNA, the CDR3 is TGCGCCAGCAGTGAGACTAGCGGTCCTACTACCTCCTACAATGAGCAGTTCTTC.

This chain uses TRBV19 with TRBJ2-3, with D possibly matching TRBD2 (6 bases). The CDR3 consists of 14 residues. Germline-derived CDR1 and CDR2 are LNHDA and SQIVND (reference sequence). The germline V and J ends were trimmed by 6 bases and 5 bases, with 15 bases remaining between them. DNA of the CDR3: TGTGCCAGTAGGGGGGGACCTGAGGTAGATACGCAGTATTTT. Protein: CASRGGPEVDTQYF.

This chain uses TRBV19 with TRBJ1-4, with 7 bases that match TRBD1. The ends lost 7 bases at V and 6 bases at J; junction bases unmatched: 8. Germline CDR1 reads LNHDA; CDR2 reads SQIVND (reference sequence). CDR3 length: 14 residues. The CDR3 here is CASKQTGWDEKLFF. The CDR3 DNA reads TGTGCCAGTAAACAGACAGGGTGGGATGAAAAACTGTTTTTT.

The chain joins TRBV7-9 to TRBJ2-7, with D maybe TRBD2 (5 bases). The length of the CDR3 is 17 residues. V was trimmed by 5 bases and J by 7 bases, leaving 27 bases between them. CDR1 and CDR2 from the germline V gene are SEHNR and FQNEAQ (reference sequence). CDR3 residues: CASSREGSAAEPREQYF. CDR3 DNA sequence: TGTGCCAGCAGCCGAGAGGGAAGCGCGGCAGAGCCTCGGGAGCAGTACTTC.

The chain uses TRBV6-4 and TRBJ1-1; unclear D gene. The CDR3 consists of 13 residues. CDR1 MRHNA and CDR2 SNTAGT come from the germline V gene. V lost 6 bases and J 0 bases, leaving 8 bases between the germline ends. Here the CDR3 reads CASRRELNTEAFF. The DNA for the CDR3 is TGTGCCAGCAGAAGGGAGTTGAACACTGAAGCTTTCTTT.

The genes are TRBV4-2 and TRBJ2-1; the match to TRBD2 covers 12 bases. Germline CDR1 LGHNA, CDR2 YNFKEQ. The CDR3 extends over 16 amino acids. With V trimmed by 1 base and J by 4 bases, 2 bases remained unmatched. The CDR3 loop reads CASSQGTSGTYNEQFF. The DNA of the CDR3 is TGTGCCAGCAGCCAAGGGACTAGCGGGACTTACAATGAGCAGTTCTTC.